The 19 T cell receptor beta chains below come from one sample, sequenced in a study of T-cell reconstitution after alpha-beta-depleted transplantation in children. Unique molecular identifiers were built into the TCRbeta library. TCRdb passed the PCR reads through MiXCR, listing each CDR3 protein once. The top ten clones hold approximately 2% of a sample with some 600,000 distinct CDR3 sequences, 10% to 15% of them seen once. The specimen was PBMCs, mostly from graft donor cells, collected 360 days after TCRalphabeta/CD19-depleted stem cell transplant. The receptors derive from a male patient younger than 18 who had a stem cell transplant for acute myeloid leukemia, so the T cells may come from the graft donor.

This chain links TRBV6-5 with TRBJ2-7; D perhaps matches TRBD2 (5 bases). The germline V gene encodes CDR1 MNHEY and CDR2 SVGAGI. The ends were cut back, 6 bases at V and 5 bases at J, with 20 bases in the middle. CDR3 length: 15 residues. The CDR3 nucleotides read TGTGCCAGCAGCTCCGGTGGCCTGGGAGTCAACGAGCAGTACTTC. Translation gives CASSSGGLGVNEQYF.

In DNA, the CDR3 is TGCAGTGCTAGTGTGGACAGGGGGCGGAATGAGCAGTTCTTC. Its translation: CSASVDRGRNEQFF. The V and J genes are TRBV20-1 and TRBJ2-1; TRBD1 matches 11 bases. The CDR3 has 14 residues. After removal of 3 bases from V and 7 bases from J, the junction contained 5 bases not matched to a gene. Germline CDR1 DFQATT, CDR2 SNEGSKA (reference sequence).

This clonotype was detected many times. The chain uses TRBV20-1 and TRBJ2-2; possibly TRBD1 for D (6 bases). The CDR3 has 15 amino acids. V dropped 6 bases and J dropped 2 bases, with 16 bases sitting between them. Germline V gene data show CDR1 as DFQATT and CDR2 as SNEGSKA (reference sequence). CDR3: CSASEPGHNTGELFF. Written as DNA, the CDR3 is TGCAGTGCAAGTGAACCGGGACACAACACCGGGGAGCTGTTTTTT.

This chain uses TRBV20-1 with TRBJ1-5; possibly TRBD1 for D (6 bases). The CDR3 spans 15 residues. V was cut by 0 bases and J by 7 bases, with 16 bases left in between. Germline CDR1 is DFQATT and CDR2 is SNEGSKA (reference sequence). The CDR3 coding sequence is TGCAGTGCTAGAGAAAGGGACATCGGGTTCCAGCCCCAGCATTTT. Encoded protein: CSARERDIGFQPQHF.

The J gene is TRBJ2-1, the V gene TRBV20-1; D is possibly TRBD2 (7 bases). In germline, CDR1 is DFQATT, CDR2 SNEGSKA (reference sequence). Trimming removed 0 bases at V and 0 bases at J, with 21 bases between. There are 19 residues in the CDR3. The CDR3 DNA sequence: TGCAGTGCTAGAGAGGGGGCGGCAAGCGGGACCAGCTCCTACAATGAGCAGTTCTTC. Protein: CSAREGAASGTSSYNEQFF.

CDR3 nucleotides: TGTGCCAGCAGCCAACCCCCGGGACTTCAAGAGACCCAGTACTTC. Its translation: CASSQPPGLQETQYF. V is TRBV14 and J is TRBJ2-5, with D tentatively TRBD2 (6 bases). Germline V lookup: CDR1 SGHDN, CDR2 FVKESK. The V and J ends lost 2 bases and 2 bases respectively, with 12 bases between them. The CDR3 has 15 amino acids.

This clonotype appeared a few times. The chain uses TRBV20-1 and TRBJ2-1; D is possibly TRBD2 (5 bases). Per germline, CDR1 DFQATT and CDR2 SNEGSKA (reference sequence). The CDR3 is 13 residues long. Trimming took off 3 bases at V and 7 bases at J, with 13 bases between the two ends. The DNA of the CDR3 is TGCAGTGCTAGGTCTAGCTTGGGGAATGAGCAGTTCTTC. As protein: CSARSSLGNEQFF.

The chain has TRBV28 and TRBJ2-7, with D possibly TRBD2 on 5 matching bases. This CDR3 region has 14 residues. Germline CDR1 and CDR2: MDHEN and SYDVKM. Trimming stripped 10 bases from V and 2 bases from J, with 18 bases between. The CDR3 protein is CATSGSIDTYEQYF. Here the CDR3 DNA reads TGTGCCACCAGCGGCAGCATTGATACCTACGAGCAGTACTTC.

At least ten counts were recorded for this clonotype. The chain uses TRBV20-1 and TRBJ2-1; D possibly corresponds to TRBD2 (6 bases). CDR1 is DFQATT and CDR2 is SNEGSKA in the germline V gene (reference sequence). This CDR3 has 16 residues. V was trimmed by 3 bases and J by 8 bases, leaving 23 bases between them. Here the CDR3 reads CSASHPSASPGYEQFF. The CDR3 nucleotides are TGCAGTGCTAGTCACCCTAGCGCTTCCCCCGGATATGAGCAGTTCTTC.

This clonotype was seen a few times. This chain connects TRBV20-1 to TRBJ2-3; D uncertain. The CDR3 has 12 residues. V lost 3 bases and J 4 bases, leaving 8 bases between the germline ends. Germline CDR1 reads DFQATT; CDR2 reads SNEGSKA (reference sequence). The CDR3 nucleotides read TGCAGTGCTAGGCGCCACCCAGATACGCAGTATTTT. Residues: CSARRHPDTQYF.

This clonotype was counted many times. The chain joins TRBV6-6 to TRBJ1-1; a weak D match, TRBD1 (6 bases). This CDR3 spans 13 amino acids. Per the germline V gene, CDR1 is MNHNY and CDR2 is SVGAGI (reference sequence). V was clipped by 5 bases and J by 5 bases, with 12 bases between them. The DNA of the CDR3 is TGTGCCAGCAGTCAGGGGAAGGGGACTGAAGCTTTCTTT. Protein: CASSQGKGTEAFF.

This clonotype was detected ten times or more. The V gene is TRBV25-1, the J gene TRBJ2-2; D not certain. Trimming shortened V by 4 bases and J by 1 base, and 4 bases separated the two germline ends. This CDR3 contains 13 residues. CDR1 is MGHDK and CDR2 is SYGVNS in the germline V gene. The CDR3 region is CASSVGNTGELFF. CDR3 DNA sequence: TGTGCCAGCAGTGTGGGGAACACCGGGGAGCTGTTTTTT.

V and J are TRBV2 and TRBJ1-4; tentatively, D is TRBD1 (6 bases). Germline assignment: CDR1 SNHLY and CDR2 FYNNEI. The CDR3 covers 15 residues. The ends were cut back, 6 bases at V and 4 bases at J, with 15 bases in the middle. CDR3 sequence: CASSAPGALNEKLFF. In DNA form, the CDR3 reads TGTGCCAGCAGCGCGCCAGGGGCCCTTAATGAAAAACTGTTTTTT. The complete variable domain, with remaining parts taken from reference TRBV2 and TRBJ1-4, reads EPEVTQTPSHQVTQMGQEVILRCVPISNHLYFYWYRQILGQKVEFLVSFYNNEISEKSEIFDDQFSVERPDGSNFTLKIRSTKLEDSAMYFCASSAPGALNEKLFFGSGTQLSVL.

CDR3 bases: TGCGCCAGCAGCTTCAAGGAGGGGAGGATGGGCACAGATACGCAGTATTTT. The encoded protein is CASSFKEGRMGTDTQYF. The chain recombines TRBV5-1 with TRBJ2-3; a possible D gene is TRBD2 (6 bases). With 2 bases removed from V and 1 base from J, the gap between germline ends came to 17 bases. The germline gives CDR1 SGHRS, CDR2 YFSETQ. This CDR3 contains 17 residues.

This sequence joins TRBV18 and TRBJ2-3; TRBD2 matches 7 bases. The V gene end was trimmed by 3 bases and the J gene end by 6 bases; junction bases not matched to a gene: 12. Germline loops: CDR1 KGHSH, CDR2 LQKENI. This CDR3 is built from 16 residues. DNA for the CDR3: TGTGCCAGCTCACCGCGTCGAGCGGGGTTGGTTGATACGCAGTATTTT. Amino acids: CASSPRRAGLVDTQYF. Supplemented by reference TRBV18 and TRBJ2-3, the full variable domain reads NAGVMQNPRHLVRRRGQEARLRCSPMKGHSHVYWYRQLPEEGLKFMVYLQKENIIDESGMPKERFSAEFPKEGPSILRIQQVVRGDSAAYFCASSPRRAGLVDTQYFGPGTRLTVL.

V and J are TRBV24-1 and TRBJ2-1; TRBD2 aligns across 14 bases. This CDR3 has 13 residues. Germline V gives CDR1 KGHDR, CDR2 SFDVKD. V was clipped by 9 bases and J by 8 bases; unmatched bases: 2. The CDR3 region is CATGTSGSDEQFF. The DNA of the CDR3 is TGTGCCACCGGGACTAGCGGGAGCGATGAGCAGTTCTTC.

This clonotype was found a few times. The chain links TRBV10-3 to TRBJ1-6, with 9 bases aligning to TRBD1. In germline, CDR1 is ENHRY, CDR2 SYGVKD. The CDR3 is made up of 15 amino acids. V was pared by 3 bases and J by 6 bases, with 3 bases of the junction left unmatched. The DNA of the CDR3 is TGTGCCATCAGTGAAGGGACAGGGCGTAATTCACCCCTCCACTTT. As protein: CAISEGTGRNSPLHF.

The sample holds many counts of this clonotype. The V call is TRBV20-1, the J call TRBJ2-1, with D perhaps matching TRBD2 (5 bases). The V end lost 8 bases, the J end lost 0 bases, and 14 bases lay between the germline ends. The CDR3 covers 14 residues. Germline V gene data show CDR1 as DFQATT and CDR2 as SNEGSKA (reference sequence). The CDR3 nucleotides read TGCAGTCCTTTGCGGGTGAGCTCCTACAATGAGCAGTTCTTC. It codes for CSPLRVSSYNEQFF.

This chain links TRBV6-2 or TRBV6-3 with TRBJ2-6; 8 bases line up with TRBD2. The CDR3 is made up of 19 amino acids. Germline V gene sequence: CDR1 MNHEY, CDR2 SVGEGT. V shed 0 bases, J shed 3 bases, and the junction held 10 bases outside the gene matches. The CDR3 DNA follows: TGTGCCAGCAGTTACTCTTCTAGCGGGCCCCCCTGTGGGGCCAACGTCCTGACTTTC. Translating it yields CASSYSSSGPPCGANVLTF.